Listed below are T cell receptor beta chains from one sample, sequenced in a study of response to subunit inactivated influenza vaccine. Via MiXCR, TCRdb re-called the RT-PCR reads, giving one row per CDR3 protein. The sample lists around 750,000 distinct CDR3 sequences, over 20% seen once, with roughly 10% in the top ten. The sample in question was PBMCs from blood, obtained 5 days after vaccination. These receptors originate from a man aged 50-60 years who received an inactivated influenza vaccine. The CDR3 runs from the conserved cysteine through the conserved F or W. A D gene is named only where the DNA matches it firmly. Some rows have no size entry. The others give once, few or many, or a class for an expanded clone.

J gene | V gene | clone size | D gene | CDR3 DNA | CDR3 protein
TRBJ1-5 | TRBV6-5 | . | . | TGTGCCAGCAGTTACGCCCCTTCGCAGCCCCAGCATTTT | CASSYAPSQPQHF
TRBJ2-1 | TRBV14 | few | TRBD1 | TGTGCCAGCCGTACCGGGACAGGGAGAAATGAGCAGTTCTTC | CASRTGTGRNEQFF
TRBJ1-1 | TRBV29-1 | . | TRBD1 | TGCAGCGTCCAGGGGGCTAGAGTGAACACTGAAGCTTTCTTT | CSVQGARVNTEAFF
TRBJ1-4 | TRBV5-1 | . | . | TGCGCCAGCAGCTTGTCGTATAGCGGGACCCCGCTGTTTTTT | CASSLSYSGTPLFF
TRBJ1-6 | TRBV7-2 | . | . | TGTGCCAGCAGCTTAGTTAGTTCGGGGAATTCACCCCTCCACTTT | CASSLVSSGNSPLHF
TRBJ2-3 | TRBV12-3/TRBV12-4 | few | . | TGTGCCAGCAGTTTACGGGGGAGAAGAGATACGCAGTATTTT | CASSLRGRRDTQYF
TRBJ2-3 | TRBV7-9 | . | . | TGTGCCAGCAGCAACGATGATACGCAGTATTTT | CASSNDDTQYF
TRBJ1-1 | TRBV10-3 | few | . | TGTGCCACCGAGACAGGAGTTAACACTGAAGCTTTCTTT | CATETGVNTEAFF
TRBJ1-6 | TRBV11-2 | few | . | TGTGCCAGCAGCGCTACAGGAGATAATTCACCCCTCCACTTT | CASSATGDNSPLHF
TRBJ2-7 | TRBV27 | . | TRBD2 | TGTGCCAGCAGTTCTCCATCCGGACTAGCGGGGGGAAGCTCCTACGAGCAGTACTTC | CASSSPSGLAGGSSYEQYF
TRBJ2-3 | TRBV9 | . | TRBD2 | TGTGCCAGCAGCGTACCAGGACTAGCGGGAGCGGATACGCAGTATTTT | CASSVPGLAGADTQYF
TRBJ2-3 | TRBV7-6 | many | . | TGTGCCAGCAGCAAACAACCGGGTGCGACTCGAACAGATACGCAGTATTTT | CASSKQPGATRTDTQYF
TRBJ2-1 | TRBV7-9 | many | . | TGTGCCAGCAGCCCCCCCCGGAACAGTTCTTCCTACAATGAGCAGTTCTTC | CASSPPRNSSSYNEQFF
TRBJ2-2 | TRBV2 | . | . | TGTGCCAGCAGTGCCATGGGGGAGAACACCGGGGAGCTGTTTTTT | CASSAMGENTGELFF
TRBJ2-5 | TRBV7-2 | . | . | TGTGCCAGCTCCAGAGTGGGAGGTAGAGAGACCCAGTACTTC | CASSRVGGRETQYF
TRBJ2-5 | TRBV6-5 | few | TRBD1 | TGTGCCAGCAGTTTGTACAGGGGGAAGGAGACCCAGTACTTC | CASSLYRGKETQYF
TRBJ2-3 | TRBV29-1 | few | TRBD2 | TGCAGCGTTCGGACTAGCGGGGGGAACACAGATACGCAGTATTTT | CSVRTSGGNTDTQYF
TRBJ2-2 | TRBV29-1 | . | . | TGCAGCGTTGCGGATACCGGGGAGCTGTTTTTT | CSVADTGELFF
TRBJ2-1 | TRBV2 | . | . | TGTGCCAGCAGCACAAGGACCGATCAGTTCTTC | CASSTRTDQFF
TRBJ1-4 | TRBV5-1 | few | TRBD1 | TGCGCCAGCAGCTACGGAACAGGGGGCCAAGAAAAACTGTTTTTT | CASSYGTGGQEKLFF